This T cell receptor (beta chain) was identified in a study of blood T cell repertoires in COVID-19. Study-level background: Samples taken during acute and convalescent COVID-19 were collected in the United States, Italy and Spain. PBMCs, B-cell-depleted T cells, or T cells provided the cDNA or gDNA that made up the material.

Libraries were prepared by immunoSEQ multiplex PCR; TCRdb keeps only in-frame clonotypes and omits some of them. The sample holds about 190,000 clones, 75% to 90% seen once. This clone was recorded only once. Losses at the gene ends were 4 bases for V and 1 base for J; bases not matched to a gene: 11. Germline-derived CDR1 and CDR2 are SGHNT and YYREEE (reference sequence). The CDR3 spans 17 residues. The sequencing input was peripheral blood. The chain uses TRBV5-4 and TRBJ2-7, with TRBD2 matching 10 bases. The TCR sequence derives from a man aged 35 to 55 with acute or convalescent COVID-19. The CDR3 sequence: CASSPPGVAGGSYEQYF. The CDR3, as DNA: TGTGCCAGCAGCCCGCCTGGGGTAGCGGGGGGATCCTACGAGCAGTACTTC. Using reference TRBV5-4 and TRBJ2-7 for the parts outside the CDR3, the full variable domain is ETGVTQSPTHLIKTRGQQVTLRCSSQSGHNTVSWYQQALGQGPQFIFQYYREEENGRGNFPPRFSGLQFPNYSSELNVNALELDDSALYLCASSPPGVAGGSYEQYFGPGTRLTVT.